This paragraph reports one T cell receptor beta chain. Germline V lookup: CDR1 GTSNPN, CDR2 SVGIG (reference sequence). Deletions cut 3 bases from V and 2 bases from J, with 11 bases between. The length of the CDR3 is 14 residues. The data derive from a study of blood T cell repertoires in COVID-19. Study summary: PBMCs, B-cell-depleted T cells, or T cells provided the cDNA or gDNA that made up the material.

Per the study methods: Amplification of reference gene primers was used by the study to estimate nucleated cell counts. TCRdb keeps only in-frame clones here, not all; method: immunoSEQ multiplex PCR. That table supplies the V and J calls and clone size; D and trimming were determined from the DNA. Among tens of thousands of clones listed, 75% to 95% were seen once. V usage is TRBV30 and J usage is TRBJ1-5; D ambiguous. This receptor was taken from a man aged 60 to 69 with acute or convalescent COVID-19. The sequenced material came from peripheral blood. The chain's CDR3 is CAWSPAGGNQPQHF. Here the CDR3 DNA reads TGTGCCTGGAGCCCGGCGGGTGGCAATCAGCCCCAGCATTTT.